The 16 T cell receptor beta chains given below trace back to one sample, sequenced in a study of blood T cells in healthy people across ages. Together with a sample-barcoded 5' primer, a J-beta primer mix was included in a second PCR lasting 7 to 11 cycles. TCRdb called the 5' RACE reads again in MiXCR, with one record for every CDR3 protein. This sample has 1.5 million to 2 million distinct CDR3 sequences, with 28% found just once. The sequenced sample consisted of blood. These receptors originate from a woman younger than 45 in good health.

The chain carries TRBV5-1 and TRBJ1-4, with 7 bases identical to TRBD1. Germline V gives CDR1 SGHRS, CDR2 YFSETQ. V shed 3 bases and J 6 bases; nucleotides not matched to a gene: 8. This CDR3 region has 15 residues. The CDR3 loop reads CASSWTGTEDEKLFF. Written as DNA, the CDR3 is TGCGCCAGCAGCTGGACCGGGACAGAGGATGAAAAACTGTTTTTT.

This clonotype has a count of ten or more. The chain recombines TRBV10-3 with TRBJ2-7; tentative D call: TRBD1 (5 bases). CDR3 length equals 15 residues. CDR1 ENHRY and CDR2 SYGVKD come from the germline V gene. Trimming removed 2 bases at V and 5 bases at J, with 16 bases between. CDR3 in amino acids: CAISEGQTGRHEQYF. CDR3 nucleotide sequence: TGTGCCATCAGTGAGGGCCAAACAGGAAGGCACGAGCAGTACTTC.

Of note for this clonotype: A read error may explain this, as a much larger clone is one base away. V gene TRBV29-1 combines with J gene TRBJ2-4, with D maybe TRBD1 (6 bases). The CDR3 covers 15 residues. CDR1 and CDR2 (germline): SQVTM, ANQGSEA. The V end was cut by 6 bases, the J end by 1 base, with 16 bases between. The CDR3 DNA follows: TGCAGCGTCGGACCGGGACAACGGGCCAAAAACATTCAGTACTTC. Its protein is CSVGPGQRAKNIQYF.

The chain is built from TRBV11-3 and TRBJ2-3; 15 bases are shared with TRBD2. CDR1 and CDR2 from the germline V gene are SGHNT and YENEEA. This CDR3 is built from 18 residues. J lost 6 bases, V lost 4 bases, and 11 bases had no gene match. CDR3 in amino acids: CASSSSRGLAGGVDTQYF. The CDR3 nucleotides are TGTGCCAGCAGCTCATCGCGAGGACTAGCGGGGGGGGTGGATACGCAGTATTTT.

This clonotype was counted once. The junction departs from the called germline gene at one end, perhaps through a read error. The chain is built from TRBV3-1 and TRBJ2-1; no reliable D call. CDR1 LGHDT and CDR2 YNNKEL come from the germline V gene (reference sequence). The CDR3 consists of 14 residues. The CDR3 reads CAGSRPGLGNEQFF. The CDR3, as DNA: TGTGCCGGCAGCCGACCGGGCCTAGGGAATGAGCAGTTCTTC.

This sequence joins TRBV7-9 and TRBJ1-1, with D unresolved. The V end lost 1 base, the J end lost 4 bases, and 13 bases lay between the germline ends. CDR1 and CDR2 (germline): SEHNR, FQNEAQ (reference sequence). This CDR3 has 15 amino acids. CDR3 DNA: TGTGCCAGCAGCTTAGAAGAAAGACCCGGCACTGAAGCTTTCTTT. Amino acid sequence: CASSLEERPGTEAFF.

The CDR3 DNA reads as TGTGCCAGCAGCTTAGGGGGGTGGTACTACAATGAGCAGTTCTTC. Protein: CASSLGGWYYNEQFF. The rearrangement uses TRBV7-2 and TRBJ2-1; the D call may be TRBD1 or TRBD2 (5 bases each). The CDR3 has 15 residues. The V gene lost 1 base and the J gene lost 3 bases, with 10 bases spanning the gap. The germline gives CDR1 SGHTA, CDR2 FQGNSA.

This clonotype was seen only a few times. The rearrangement uses TRBV15 and TRBJ2-7, with 8 nucleotides matching TRBD1. This CDR3 comprises 14 residues. Germline CDR1 is LNHNV and CDR2 is YYDKDF (reference sequence). J was trimmed by 5 bases and V by 5 bases; bases with no gene match: 8. CDR3 in DNA: TGTGCCACCAGCCACCCGGGACAGGTCCACGAGCAGTACTTC. It specifies CATSHPGQVHEQYF.

This clonotype occurred a few times. V usage is TRBV10-3 and J usage is TRBJ2-5; 8 positions agree with TRBD1. CDR1 is ENHRY, CDR2 SYGVKD, per germline. The CDR3 totals 13 residues. The trim removed 10 bases at V and 2 bases at J, leaving 6 bases unmatched. The CDR3 coding sequence is TGTGCCACCACAGGGGGATTTCAAGAGACCCAGTACTTC. Protein product: CATTGGFQETQYF.

This clonotype has more than one count but fewer than ten. V gene TRBV5-5 combines with J gene TRBJ1-2, with D unresolved. Germline-derived CDR1 and CDR2 are SGHKS and YYEKEE (reference sequence). V shed 0 bases and J shed 7 bases, with 19 bases lying between them. The CDR3 consists of 16 residues. CDR3 amino acids: CASSLGEGRSISGYTF. The CDR3 DNA reads as TGTGCCAGCAGCTTGGGTGAGGGCAGGTCGATTAGTGGCTACACCTTC.

On this clonotype itself: An end of the junction differs from the germline gene, which may be a read error. The chain has TRBV9 and TRBJ2-6; no clear D. Germline V gives CDR1 SGDLS, CDR2 YYNGEE. The CDR3 has 15 residues. The CDR3 DNA sequence: TGTACCAGCAGCTCCCCTTCATATGGGGCCAACGTCCTGACTTTC. Protein product: CTSSSPSYGANVLTF.

The sample holds many counts of this clonotype. The gene calls are TRBV20-1 and TRBJ2-6, with D hard to call. Germline V gene lookup returns CDR1 DFQATT and CDR2 SNEGSKA (reference sequence). V lost 3 bases, J lost 1 base, and 7 bases lay in between. CDR3 length: 14 residues. This CDR3 is CSASRTSGANVLTF. As DNA, the CDR3 is TGCAGTGCTAGTCGGACGTCTGGGGCCAACGTCCTGACTTTC.

This clonotype was picked up many times. This rearrangement joins TRBV7-9 to TRBJ1-2; D is undetermined. Trimming pared 1 base from V and 12 bases from J, leaving 9 bases between. The CDR3 length is 11 residues. Germline V gene lookup returns CDR1 SEHNR and CDR2 FQNEAQ (reference sequence). CDR3 sequence reads: CASSLGGWHTF. In DNA, the CDR3 is TGTGCCAGCAGCTTAGGAGGGTGGCACACCTTC.

This clonotype was observed at least ten times. V and J are TRBV2 and TRBJ2-5; D not certain. The CDR3 runs 12 residues. Germline V gene sequence: CDR1 SNHLY, CDR2 FYNNEI. V shed 7 bases and J shed 6 bases, with 12 bases lying between them. DNA for the CDR3: TGTGCCAGCACCTTTTTGTTGAAGACCCAGTACTTC. As protein: CASTFLLKTQYF.

The J gene is TRBJ2-7, the V gene TRBV6-1; 7 nucleotides agree with TRBD1. This CDR3 is 12 amino acids long. Germline CDR1 reads MNHNS; CDR2 reads SASEGT. The junction had 2 bases not matched to a gene; V was cut back by 1 base and J by 8 bases. The CDR3: CASSEGTGKQYF. CDR3 DNA sequence: TGTGCCAGCAGTGAAGGGACAGGAAAGCAGTACTTC.

This clonotype has only a few counts. The J gene is TRBJ1-4, the V gene TRBV20-1, with D tentatively TRBD1 (5 bases). V was trimmed by 0 bases and J by 0 bases, leaving 14 bases between them. Germline values: CDR1 DFQATT, CDR2 SNEGSKA (reference sequence). This CDR3 is 17 amino acids long. The CDR3 spells CSARDRGRGTTNEKLFF. The CDR3 DNA follows: TGCAGTGCTAGAGATCGGGGCCGGGGAACAACTAATGAAAAACTGTTTTTT.